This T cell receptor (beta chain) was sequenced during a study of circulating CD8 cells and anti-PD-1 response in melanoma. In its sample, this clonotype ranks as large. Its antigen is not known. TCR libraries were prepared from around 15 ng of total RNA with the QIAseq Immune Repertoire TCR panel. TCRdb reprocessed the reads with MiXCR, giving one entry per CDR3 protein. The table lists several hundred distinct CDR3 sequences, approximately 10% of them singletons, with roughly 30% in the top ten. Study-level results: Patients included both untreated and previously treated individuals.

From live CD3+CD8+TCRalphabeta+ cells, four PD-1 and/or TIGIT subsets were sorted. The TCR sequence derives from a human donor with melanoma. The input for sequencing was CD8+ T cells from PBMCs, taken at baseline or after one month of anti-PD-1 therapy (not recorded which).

CDR3 region: CASSPANYEQYF. The CDR3, as DNA: TGTGCCAGCAGCCCGGCGAACTACGAGCAGTACTTC. V usage is TRBV14 and J usage is TRBJ2-7; the D is unclear. Trimming left V 4 bases short and J 3 bases short, with 7 bases between. CDR1 is SGHDN and CDR2 is FVKESK in the germline V gene. This CDR3 region has 12 residues.